A selection of T cell receptor beta chains follows, all from one sample in a study of T cells in Graves' hyperthyroidism and ophthalmopathy. Each CDR3 protein gets one entry after TCRdb re-called the multiplex PCR reads with MiXCR. Of a few hundred thousand distinct CDR3 sequences in the sample, about 16% were seen once. The sequenced material came from blood. These receptors were taken from a woman in her twenties or thirties with Graves' ophthalmopathy. Both conserved end residues are part of each CDR3. A D gene is named only where the DNA matches it firmly. Size is omitted from some rows. Given values are once, few, many or a class for expanded clones.

v_gene	abundance	j_gene	d_gene	CDR3nt	CDR3aa
TRBV18	many	TRBJ2-2	TRBD2	TGTGCCAGCTCACCACGGCGGGAGACCGGGGAGCTGTTTTTT	CASSPRRETGELFF
TRBV7-3	many	TRBJ2-1	TRBD2	TGTGCCAGCAGCTTTACGGGGACTAGCGGGAGGGGTGGTGAGCAGTTCTTC	CASSFTGTSGRGGEQFF
TRBV7-8	many	TRBJ2-5	NA	TGTGCCAGCAGCTTAACTACAGGAGAGACCCAGTACTTC	CASSLTTGETQYF
TRBV27	few	TRBJ2-7	TRBD2	TGTGCCAGTTGGGGGGGGAGAGAGCAGTACTTC	CASWGGREQYF
TRBV20-1	NA	TRBJ2-1	TRBD2	TGCAGTGCGAATATTCCCGGGACTAGCGGGAGGGGACCCAATGAGCAGTTCTTC	CSANIPGTSGRGPNEQFF
TRBV28	few	TRBJ2-6	NA	TGTGCCAGCAGTTACCGGTACACTAGGCCTGGGGCCAACGTCCTGACTTTC	CASSYRYTRPGANVLTF
TRBV2	many	TRBJ2-7	NA	TGTGCCAGCAGTGATGAGGCGTCATCCTACGAGCAGTACTTC	CASSDEASSYEQYF
TRBV6-2/TRBV6-3	NA	TRBJ1-5	NA	TGTGCCACGAGCGGGTGGGGGCGATTTCAGCCCCAGCATTTT	CATSGWGRFQPQHF
TRBV11-3	many	TRBJ2-3	NA	TGTGCCAGCAGCTCTAGGGACACAGATACGCAGTATTTT	CASSSRDTDTQYF
TRBV5-4	once	TRBJ1-6	TRBD1	TGTGCCAGCAGCCCCGACAGGGTAGTGGGTTCACCCCTCCACTTT	CASSPDRVVGSPLHF
TRBV4-3	few	TRBJ2-5	TRBD1	TGCGCCAGCAGCCAAACCGGGACAGGGGGTTTTGAGACCCAGTACTTC	CASSQTGTGGFETQYF
TRBV28	many	TRBJ1-5	TRBD1	TGTGCCAGCAGCACGGGGACAGGGGCTCAGCCCCAGCATTTT	CASSTGTGAQPQHF
TRBV14	NA	TRBJ1-6	NA	TGTGCCAGCAGCCAGGGAAGGAATATTTTTGGGGCAAATTCACCCCTCCACTTT	CASSQGRNIFGANSPLHF
TRBV7-9	NA	TRBJ2-2	TRBD2	TGTGCCAGCAGATTAGCGGGAGTGGGCACCGGGGAGCTGTTTTTT	CASRLAGVGTGELFF
TRBV28	many	TRBJ2-3	NA	TGTGCCAGCAGTCCCGTAGGACCAGATACGCAGTATTTT	CASSPVGPDTQYF
TRBV7-2	many	TRBJ2-3	NA	TGTGCCAGCAGCATAGGAGGAGGCACAGATACGCAGTATTTT	CASSIGGGTDTQYF
TRBV9	NA	TRBJ1-2	NA	TGTGCCAGCAGCCCACAGGACGGATCCTATGGCTACACCTTC	CASSPQDGSYGYTF
TRBV4-1	NA	TRBJ1-5	NA	TGCGCCAGCAGCCAAGCTGACAGGAACAATCAGCCCCAGCATTTT	CASSQADRNNQPQHF
TRBV7-9	few	TRBJ1-1	NA	TGTGCCAGCAGTACCCTAGGAGGGGGTCTGGCTGAAGCTTTCTTT	CASSTLGGGLAEAFF
TRBV28	NA	TRBJ1-2	NA	TGTGCCAGCAACGTGGGGAATAACTATGGCTACACCTTC	CASNVGNNYGYTF
TRBV6-1	many	TRBJ2-7	TRBD1	TGTGCCAGCAGGCGAGGGGACAGGCCCACATTCTACGAGCAGTACTTC	CASRRGDRPTFYEQYF
TRBV29-1	few	TRBJ1-1	NA	TGCAGCGTTGAGTTTGACGGGATGAACACTGAAGCTTTCTTT	CSVEFDGMNTEAFF
TRBV2	many	TRBJ1-1	NA	TGTGCCAGCAGTGAAAGCCTGAGTAACACTGAAGCTTTCTTT	CASSESLSNTEAFF
TRBV27	few	TRBJ2-7	TRBD2	TGTGCCAGCAGTTTAAGCCTAGCGGAGAGCTTCTACGAGCAGTACTTC	CASSLSLAESFYEQYF
TRBV4-1	few	TRBJ2-1	NA	TGCGCCAGCAGCCAAACCGAGCGGAGGAGCTCCTACAATGAGCAGTTCTTC	CASSQTERRSSYNEQFF
TRBV27	NA	TRBJ2-1	TRBD2	TGTGCCAGCAGTCAGCGGGAGCTGTACAATGAGCAGTTCTTC	CASSQRELYNEQFF
TRBV28	many	TRBJ1-1	NA	TGTGCCAGCAGTTTGACAGCCGCTGAAGCTTTCTTT	CASSLTAAEAFF
TRBV30	many	TRBJ2-7	TRBD1	TGTGCCTGGTCCGGGACAGCCTGGGTAGAGCAGTACTTC	CAWSGTAWVEQYF
TRBV27	many	TRBJ1-5	NA	TGTGCCAGCAGTTTCAGGGGAAGTCAGCCCCAGCATTTT	CASSFRGSQPQHF
TRBV7-9	once	TRBJ2-7	TRBD2	TGTGCCAGCAGCGTCGGCCATGGCGGGGGAGGGAGCTCCTACGAGCAGTACTTC	CASSVGHGGGGSSYEQYF
TRBV7-8	few	TRBJ1-5	NA	TGTGCCAGCAGCCCCCTCACCCAAGACAGGTTTACCAATCAGCCCCAGCATTTT	CASSPLTQDRFTNQPQHF
TRBV5-8	NA	TRBJ2-3	NA	TGTGCCAGCAGCCCTGGGTGGGTGGAAGATACGCAGTATTTT	CASSPGWVEDTQYF
TRBV4-2	many	TRBJ2-3	TRBD2	TGTGCCAGCAGCCCCGCTAGCGGGAGGGAGGAAGATACGCAGTATTTT	CASSPASGREEDTQYF
TRBV7-8	many	TRBJ1-4	NA	TGTGCCAGCAGCTTAGAAGAGGATGAAAAACTGTTTTTT	CASSLEEDEKLFF
TRBV3-1	many	TRBJ1-1	NA	TGTGCCAGCAGCCAAGATTGGGGCGGGAAGTTTGAAGCTTTCTTT	CASSQDWGGKFEAFF
TRBV6-5	many	TRBJ2-1	NA	TGTGCCAGCAGTTACGGGTGGGGGGCCTACAATGAGCAGTTCTTC	CASSYGWGAYNEQFF
TRBV2	many	TRBJ2-1	NA	TGTGCCAGCAGTGCCGTGGATTCCTACAATGAGCAGTTCTTC	CASSAVDSYNEQFF
TRBV7-9	many	TRBJ1-4	NA	TGTGCCAGCAGCTTAGTAGGAAATGAAAAACTGTTTTTT	CASSLVGNEKLFF
TRBV7-2	few	TRBJ1-1	TRBD1	TGTGCCAGCAGCTTCCTTCTGAGGGGGCACACTGAAGCTTTCTTT	CASSFLLRGHTEAFF
TRBV18	many	TRBJ1-1	TRBD1	TGTGCCAGCTCCTTCGGACAGGGTGGCAACGAAGCTTTCTTT	CASSFGQGGNEAFF
TRBV3-1	NA	TRBJ2-5	TRBD1	TGTGCCAGCAGCCAACCGGGACAGGGGAGAGAGACCCAGTACTTC	CASSQPGQGRETQYF
TRBV27	few	TRBJ2-2	NA	TGTGCCAGCAGTAGGGGGGCCGGGGTGAACACCGGGGAGCTGTTTTTT	CASSRGAGVNTGELFF
TRBV3-1	NA	TRBJ1-5	NA	TGTGCCAGCAGCCAAGGGTGGGGGCAGTCCTATCAGCCCCAGCATTTT	CASSQGWGQSYQPQHF
TRBV2	many	TRBJ1-2	NA	TGTGCCAGCAACCCGGACGGTAACTATGGCTACACCTTC	CASNPDGNYGYTF
TRBV24-1	NA	TRBJ2-1	TRBD2	TGTGCCACCAGTGCCGTGACTAGCGGGAGTCGGAATGAGCAGTTCTTC	CATSAVTSGSRNEQFF
TRBV18	many	TRBJ2-4	TRBD1	TGTGCCAGCTCACCAGATGGACAGGCAAACATTCAGTACTTC	CASSPDGQANIQYF
TRBV5-1	many	TRBJ1-1	NA	TGCGCCAGCAGACAAGGACATACGCGAACTGAAGCTTTCTTT	CASRQGHTRTEAFF
TRBV7-2	many	TRBJ1-1	NA	TGTGCCAGCAGCGACAGCTTCCCGAACACTGAAGCTTTCTTT	CASSDSFPNTEAFF
TRBV7-2	few	TRBJ1-6	TRBD1	TGTGCCTGCAGACAGGGGTTGGGTAGTTCACCCCTCCACTTT	CACRQGLGSSPLHF
TRBV28	few	TRBJ2-3	TRBD1	TGTGCCAGCAGTCAGGGGGCCGCAGATACGCAGTATTTT	CASSQGAADTQYF
TRBV10-3	few	TRBJ1-4	NA	TGTGCCATCAGTGATCCCGCAGGGAGGGAGGCACTGTTTTTT	CAISDPAGREALFF
TRBV20-1	NA	TRBJ2-7	NA	TGCAGTGCTAGGGGGACATCCTACGAGCAGTACTTC	CSARGTSYEQYF
TRBV6-1	many	TRBJ1-2	TRBD1	TGTGCCAGCAGGCAGACAGGGGGCAGCTATGGCTACACCTTC	CASRQTGGSYGYTF
TRBV6-2/TRBV6-3	many	TRBJ2-5	NA	TGTGCCAGCACAGACAGTCAAGAGACCCAGTACTTC	CASTDSQETQYF
TRBV7-3	few	TRBJ2-3	TRBD2	TGTGCCAGCAGCTTATGGGGTAGCGGGCACAGCACAGATACGCAGTATTTT	CASSLWGSGHSTDTQYF
TRBV7-8	many	TRBJ1-6	NA	TGTGCCAGCAGCTTATATCCGGGGGCGGGATATAATTCACCCCTCCACTTT	CASSLYPGAGYNSPLHF
TRBV7-9	many	TRBJ2-3	TRBD1	TGTGCCATCATTCCGGGACAGAACACAGATACGCAGTATTTT	CAIIPGQNTDTQYF
TRBV20-1	NA	TRBJ1-2	NA	TGCAGTGCTAGTACATGGCAGTCTGGAGGCTACACCTTC	CSASTWQSGGYTF